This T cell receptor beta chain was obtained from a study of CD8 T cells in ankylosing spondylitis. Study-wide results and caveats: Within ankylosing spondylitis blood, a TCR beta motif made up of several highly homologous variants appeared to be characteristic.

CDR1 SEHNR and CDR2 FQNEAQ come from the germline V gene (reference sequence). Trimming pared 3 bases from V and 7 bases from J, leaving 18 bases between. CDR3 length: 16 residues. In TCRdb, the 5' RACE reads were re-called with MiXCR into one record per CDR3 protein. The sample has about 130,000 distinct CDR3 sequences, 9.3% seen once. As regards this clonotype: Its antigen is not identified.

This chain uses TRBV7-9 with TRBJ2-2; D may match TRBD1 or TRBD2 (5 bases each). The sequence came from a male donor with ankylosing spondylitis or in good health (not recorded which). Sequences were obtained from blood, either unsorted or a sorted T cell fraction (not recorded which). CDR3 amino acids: CASSFPGPGSGGELFF. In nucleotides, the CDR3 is TGTGCCAGCAGCTTTCCCGGGCCAGGGAGCGGCGGGGAGCTGTTTTTT.